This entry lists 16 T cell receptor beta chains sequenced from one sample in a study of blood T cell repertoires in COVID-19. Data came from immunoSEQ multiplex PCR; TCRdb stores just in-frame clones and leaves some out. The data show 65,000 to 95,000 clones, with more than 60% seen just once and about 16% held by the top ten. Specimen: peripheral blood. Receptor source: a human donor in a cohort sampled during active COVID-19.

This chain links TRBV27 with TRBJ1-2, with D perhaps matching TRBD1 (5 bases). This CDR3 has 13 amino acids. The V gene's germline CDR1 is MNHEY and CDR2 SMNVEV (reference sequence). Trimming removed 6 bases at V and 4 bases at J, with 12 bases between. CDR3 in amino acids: CASSPGVIYGYTF. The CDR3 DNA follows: TGTGCCAGCAGCCCGGGGGTTATCTATGGCTACACCTTC.

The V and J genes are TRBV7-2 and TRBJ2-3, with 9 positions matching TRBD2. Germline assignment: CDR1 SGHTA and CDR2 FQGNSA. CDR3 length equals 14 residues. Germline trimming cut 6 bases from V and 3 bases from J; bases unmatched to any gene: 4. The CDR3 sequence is CASSPTSGTDTQYF. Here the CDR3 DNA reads TGTGCCAGCAGTCCTACTAGCGGGACAGATACGCAGTATTTT.

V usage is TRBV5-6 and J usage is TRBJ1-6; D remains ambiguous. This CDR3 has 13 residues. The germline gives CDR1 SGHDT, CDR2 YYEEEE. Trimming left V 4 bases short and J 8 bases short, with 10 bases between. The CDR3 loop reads CASSQMKYSPLHF. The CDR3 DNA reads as TGTGCCAGCAGCCAGATGAAGTATTCACCCCTCCACTTT.

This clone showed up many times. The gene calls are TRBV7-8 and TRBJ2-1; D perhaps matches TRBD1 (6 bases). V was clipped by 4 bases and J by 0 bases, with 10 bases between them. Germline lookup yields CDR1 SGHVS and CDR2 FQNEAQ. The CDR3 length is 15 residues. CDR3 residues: CASSYGTPSYNEQFF. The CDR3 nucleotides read TGTGCCAGCAGCTACGGGACACCCTCCTACAATGAGCAGTTCTTC.

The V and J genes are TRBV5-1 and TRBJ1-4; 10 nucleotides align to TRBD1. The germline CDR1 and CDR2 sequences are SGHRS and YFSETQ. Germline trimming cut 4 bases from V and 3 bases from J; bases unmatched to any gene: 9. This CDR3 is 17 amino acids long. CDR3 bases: TGCGCCAGCAGCCATGGGGACAGGGGTCCAGCTAATGAAAAACTGTTTTTT. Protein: CASSHGDRGPANEKLFF.

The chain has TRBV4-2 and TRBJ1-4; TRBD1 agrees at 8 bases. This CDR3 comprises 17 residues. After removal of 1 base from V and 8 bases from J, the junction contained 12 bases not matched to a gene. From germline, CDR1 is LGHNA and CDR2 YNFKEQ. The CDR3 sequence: CASSQGETDRAREKLFF. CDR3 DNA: TGTGCCAGCAGCCAAGGGGAGACGGACAGGGCGAGGGAAAAACTGTTTTTT.

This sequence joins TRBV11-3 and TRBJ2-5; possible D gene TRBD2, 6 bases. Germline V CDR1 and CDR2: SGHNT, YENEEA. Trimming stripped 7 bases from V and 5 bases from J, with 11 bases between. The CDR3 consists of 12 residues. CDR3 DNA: TGTGCCAGCACCGGCGGAGGGGAGACCCAGTACTTC. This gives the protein CASTGGGETQYF. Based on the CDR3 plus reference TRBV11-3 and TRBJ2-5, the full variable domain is EAGVVQSPRYKIIEKKQPVAFWCNPISGHNTLYWYLQNLGQGPELLIRYENEEAVDDSQLPKDRFSAERLKGVDSTLKIQPAELGDSAVYLCASTGGGETQYFGPGTRLLVL.

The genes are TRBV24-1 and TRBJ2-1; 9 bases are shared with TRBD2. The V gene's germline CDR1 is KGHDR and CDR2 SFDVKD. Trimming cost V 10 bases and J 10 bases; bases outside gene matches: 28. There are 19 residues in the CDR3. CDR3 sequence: CATRPAEQGEASGNEEQFF. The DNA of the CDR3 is TGTGCCACTCGCCCCGCCGAACAGGGCGAGGCTAGCGGGAACGAAGAGCAGTTCTTC.

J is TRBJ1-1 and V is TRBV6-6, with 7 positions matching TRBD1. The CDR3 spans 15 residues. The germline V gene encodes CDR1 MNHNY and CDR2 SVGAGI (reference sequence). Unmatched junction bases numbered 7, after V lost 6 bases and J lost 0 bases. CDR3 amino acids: CASSYRGAMNTEAFF. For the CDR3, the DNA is TGTGCCAGCAGCTACAGGGGTGCCATGAACACTGAAGCTTTCTTT.

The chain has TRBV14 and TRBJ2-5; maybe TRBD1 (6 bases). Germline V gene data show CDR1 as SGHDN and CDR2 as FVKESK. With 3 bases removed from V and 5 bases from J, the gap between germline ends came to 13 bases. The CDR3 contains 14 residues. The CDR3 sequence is CASSHPRGVETQYF. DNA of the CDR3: TGTGCCAGCAGCCATCCCAGGGGAGTGGAGACCCAGTACTTC.

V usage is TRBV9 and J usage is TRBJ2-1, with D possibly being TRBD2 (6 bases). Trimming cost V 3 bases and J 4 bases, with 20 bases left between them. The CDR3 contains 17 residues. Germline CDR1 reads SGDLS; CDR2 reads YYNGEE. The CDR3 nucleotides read TGTGCCAGCAGCGACTCCTTGTTTTGGAGGGCGTACAATGAGCAGTTCTTC. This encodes CASSDSLFWRAYNEQFF.

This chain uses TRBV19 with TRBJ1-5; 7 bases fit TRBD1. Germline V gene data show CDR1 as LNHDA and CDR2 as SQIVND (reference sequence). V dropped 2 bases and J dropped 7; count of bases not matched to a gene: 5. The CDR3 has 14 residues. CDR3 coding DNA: TGTGCCAGTAGTATAAAGACAGGGAGGCAGCCCCAGCATTTT. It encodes CASSIKTGRQPQHF.

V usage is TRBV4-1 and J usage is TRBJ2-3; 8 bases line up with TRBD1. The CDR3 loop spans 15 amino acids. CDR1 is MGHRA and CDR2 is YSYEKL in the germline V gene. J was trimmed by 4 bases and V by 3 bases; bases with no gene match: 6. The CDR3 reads CASSHLDRDADTQYF. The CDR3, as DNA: TGCGCCAGCAGCCACCTGGACAGGGACGCAGATACGCAGTATTTT.

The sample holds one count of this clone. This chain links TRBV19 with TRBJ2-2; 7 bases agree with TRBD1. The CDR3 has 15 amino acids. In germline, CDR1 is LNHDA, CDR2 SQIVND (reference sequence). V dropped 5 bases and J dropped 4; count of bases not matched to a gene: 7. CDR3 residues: CASSFPGQRTGELFF. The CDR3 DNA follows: TGTGCCAGTAGTTTTCCGGGACAGCGCACCGGGGAGCTGTTTTTT. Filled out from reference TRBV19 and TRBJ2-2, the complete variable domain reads DGGITQSPKYLFRKEGQNVTLSCEQNLNHDAMYWYRQDPGQGLRLIYYSQIVNDFQKGDIAEGYSVSREKKESFPLTVTSAQKNPTAFYLCASSFPGQRTGELFFGEGSRLTVL.

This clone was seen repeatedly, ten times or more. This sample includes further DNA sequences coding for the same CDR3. The CDR3 spells CAWSRDSNQPQHF. The CDR3 DNA sequence: TGTGCCTGGAGTCGGGATAGCAATCAGCCCCAGCATTTT. The J gene is TRBJ1-5, the V gene TRBV30; D ambiguous. Germline lookup yields CDR1 GTSNPN and CDR2 SVGIG (reference sequence). Trimming left V 2 bases short and J 0 bases short, with 5 bases between. The CDR3 extends over 13 amino acids.

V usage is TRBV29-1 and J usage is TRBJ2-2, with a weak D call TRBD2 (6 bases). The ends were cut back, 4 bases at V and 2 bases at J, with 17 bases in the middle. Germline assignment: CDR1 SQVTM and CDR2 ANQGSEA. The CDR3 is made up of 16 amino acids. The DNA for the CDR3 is TGCAGCGTTGCGGGTTTGGGAGGATTAAACACCGGGGAGCTGTTTTTT. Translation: CSVAGLGGLNTGELFF.